Presented here are 31 T cell receptor beta chains from one specimen sequenced in a study of cytomegalovirus exposure and HLA in healthy donors. The PCR ran on 60 Vbeta and 13 Jbeta primers. Profiling relied on immunoSEQ multiplex PCR, and the TCRdb table lists in-frame clones only, not all of them. The table has roughly 160,000 clones, roughly 79% seen once. The sample comprised PBMCs. The origin of the receptors is a woman in her 50s in good health and CMV-seronegative.

V is TRBV7-7 and J is TRBJ2-3; TRBD1 matches 10 bases. V lost 2 bases, J lost 1 base, and 9 bases stayed unmatched. The germline V gene has CDR1 SSHAT and CDR2 FNYEAQ (reference sequence). The CDR3 extends over 18 amino acids. The CDR3 region has the DNA TGTGCCAGCAGCTTAAGCGGGGCAGGGACAGGGGGCACAGATACGCAGTATTTT. This translates into CASSLSGAGTGGTDTQYF.

About this clone: The junction does not match germline at one end; this may be a read error. This sample also contains other DNA sequences that code for the same CDR3. The chain combines TRBV29-1 with TRBJ1-2, with TRBD1 as a possible D gene (6 bases). The CDR3 sequence is 14 residues long. Germline-derived CDR1 and CDR2 are SQVTM and ANQGSEA. CDR3 amino acids: CSPDRGGANYGYTF. The CDR3 region has the DNA TGCAGCCCCGACCGGGGGGGGGCTAATTATGGCTACACCTTC. The variable domain in full, completed from reference TRBV29-1 and TRBJ1-2, reads SAVISQKPSRDICQRGTSLTIQCQVDSQVTMMFWYRQQPGQSLTLIATANQGSEATYESGFVIDKFPISRPNLTFSTLTVSNMSPEDSSIYLCSPDRGGANYGYTFGSGTRLTVV.

This clone has a single count. The chain joins TRBV15 to TRBJ2-7, with a possible D match to TRBD1 (6 bases). The CDR3 is 15 residues long. Germline V gene data show CDR1 as LNHNV and CDR2 as YYDKDF (reference sequence). V shed 1 base and J shed 1 base, with 11 bases lying between them. In DNA, the CDR3 is TGTGCCACCAGCAGAGGAACAGGGATATCCTACGAGCAGTACTTC. As protein: CATSRGTGISYEQYF. The variable domain in full, completed from reference TRBV15 and TRBJ2-7, reads DAMVIQNPRYQVTQFGKPVTLSCSQTLNHNVMYWYQQKSSQAPKLLFHYYDKDFNNEADTPDNFQSRRPNTSFCFLDIRSPGLGDTAMYLCATSRGTGISYEQYFGPGTRLTVT.

This clone appeared once. The genes are TRBV6-1 and TRBJ2-7; 9 nucleotides line up with TRBD1. Germline loops: CDR1 MNHNS, CDR2 SASEGT. The J segment lost 7 bases and the V segment lost 2 bases, leaving 18 bases of the junction unmatched. The CDR3 is 18 residues long. The CDR3 coding sequence is TGTGCCAGCAGTGAAAACTTCCGGGACAGGGTGGGAATATCTGAGCAGTACTTC. Translation: CASSENFRDRVGISEQYF.

This clone was detected only once. The rearrangement joins TRBV5-6 to TRBJ1-4; TRBD1 is a possible D gene (5 bases). V lost 5 bases and J 14 bases, leaving 16 bases between the germline ends. The CDR3 is made up of 12 amino acids. Germline CDR1 and CDR2: SGHDT and YYEEEE. The CDR3 here is CASSDGGYGLFF. The CDR3 nucleotides are TGTGCCAGCAGTGACGGGGGATACGGGCTGTTTTTT.

The chain's CDR3 is CASSLGRLAVYEQYF. The CDR3 DNA reads TGTGCCAGCAGTTTAGGGCGGCTAGCGGTCTACGAGCAGTACTTC. The V call is TRBV27, the J call TRBJ2-7; 7 bases agree with TRBD2. CDR3 length: 15 residues. Germline V lookup: CDR1 MNHEY, CDR2 SMNVEV (reference sequence). J was trimmed by 3 bases and V by 2 bases; bases with no gene match: 7.

The J gene is TRBJ2-3, the V gene TRBV12-5; TRBD1 matches 12 bases. J gave up 2 bases and V 6 bases, and 3 bases lay outside the gene matches. CDR1 and CDR2 (germline): LGHNT, FRNRAP. The CDR3 has 15 residues. CDR3: CASGPGQGATDTQYF. The CDR3 region has the DNA TGTGCTAGTGGCCCGGGACAGGGGGCCACAGATACGCAGTATTTT.

The V call is TRBV9, the J call TRBJ1-1; D uncertain. CDR3 length: 14 residues. Trimming removed 2 bases at V and 1 base at J, with 9 bases between. Germline CDR1 SGDLS, CDR2 YYNGEE. The CDR3 nucleotides are TGTGCCAGCAGCGTTGGTAACAGGAACACTGAAGCTTTCTTT. This codes for CASSVGNRNTEAFF.

V is TRBV28 and J is TRBJ2-7; D might be TRBD1 (6 bases). Germline-derived CDR1 and CDR2 are MDHEN and SYDVKM. The CDR3 runs to 16 residues. V shed 5 bases and J shed 2 bases, with 19 bases lying between them. In DNA form, the CDR3 reads TGTGCCAGCAGTCCTACCGGGACAACGAGGCCCTACGAGCAGTACTTC. Protein product: CASSPTGTTRPYEQYF.

The chain is built from TRBV7-6 and TRBJ2-1; 13 bases fit TRBD2. Germline trimming cut 5 bases from V and 2 bases from J; bases unmatched to any gene: 6. Germline V gene sequence: CDR1 SGHVS, CDR2 FNYEAQ. The CDR3 runs 17 residues. CDR3 residues: CASSAGTSGDPYNEQFF. The CDR3 DNA reads TGTGCCAGCAGCGCCGGGACTAGCGGGGACCCCTACAATGAGCAGTTCTTC. Based on the CDR3 plus reference TRBV7-6 and TRBJ2-1, the full variable domain is GAGVSQSPRYKVTKRGQDVALRCDPISGHVSLYWYRQALGQGPEFLTYFNYEAQQDKSGLPNDRFSAERPEGSISTLTIQRTEQRDSAMYRCASSAGTSGDPYNEQFFGPGTRLTVL.

The chain is built from TRBV11-2 and TRBJ1-2, with 9 bases matching TRBD1. Germline V gives CDR1 SGHAT, CDR2 FQNNGV. Trimming removed 5 bases from V and 4 bases from J; junction bases left unmatched: 5. This CDR3 has 14 amino acids. The DNA of the CDR3 is TGTGCCAGCAGCCCCGACAGGGGGTTCTATGGCTACACCTTC. This translates into CASSPDRGFYGYTF.

The rearrangement links TRBV5-1 to TRBJ2-7; the match to TRBD1 covers 7 bases. Losses at the gene ends were 7 bases for V and 7 bases for J; bases not matched to a gene: 14. The V gene's germline CDR1 is SGHRS and CDR2 YFSETQ. CDR3 size: 14 residues. The CDR3 DNA follows: TGCGCCAGCCAATCGGGACAGCCCGGTGGGGAGCAGTACTTC. Amino acid sequence: CASQSGQPGGEQYF.

This chain connects TRBV5-6 to TRBJ1-1; 7 bases fit TRBD1. The CDR3 length is 18 residues. With V trimmed by 1 base and J by 0 bases, 12 bases remained unmatched. CDR1 SGHDT and CDR2 YYEEEE come from the germline V gene. DNA of the CDR3: TGTGCCAGCAGCTTGTTGGCAGGGGGTTACCCTATGAACACTGAAGCTTTCTTT. Amino acids: CASSLLAGGYPMNTEAFF.

CDR3 in DNA: TGTGCCAGCAGCGTAGGGCTAGCGGGGAGATACAATGAGCAGTTCTTC. Its translation: CASSVGLAGRYNEQFF. This chain joins TRBV9 and TRBJ2-1; 9 bases are a match to TRBD2. Germline V CDR1 and CDR2: SGDLS, YYNGEE. Losses at the gene ends were 0 bases for V and 4 bases for J; bases not matched to a gene: 5. The CDR3 is 16 amino acids.

This clone was seen a handful of times. The chain joins TRBV7-9 to TRBJ2-1; 12 nucleotides align to TRBD2. The J segment lost 3 bases and the V segment lost 4 bases, leaving 1 base of the junction unmatched. The CDR3 extends over 15 amino acids. Per the germline V gene, CDR1 is SEHNR and CDR2 is FQNEAQ (reference sequence). The CDR3 DNA follows: TGTGCCAGCAGCTCGACTAGCGGGGGCTACAATGAGCAGTTCTTC. It encodes CASSSTSGGYNEQFF.

The gene calls are TRBV19 and TRBJ2-3; 13 bases fit TRBD2. Per the germline V gene, CDR1 is LNHDA and CDR2 is SQIVND (reference sequence). With V trimmed by 5 bases and J by 7 bases, 9 bases remained unmatched. CDR3 length equals 16 residues. CDR3: CASSFTSGGEVYTQYF. For the CDR3, the DNA is TGTGCCAGTAGTTTCACTAGCGGGGGGGAAGTCTATACGCAGTATTTT.

The chain is built from TRBV5-6 and TRBJ2-2, with 9 bases lining up with TRBD1. V lost 1 base and J lost 0; bases outside the gene matches: 4. CDR3 size: 17 residues. The germline V gene encodes CDR1 SGHDT and CDR2 YYEEEE. The CDR3 bases are TGTGCCAGCAGCTTGTTGGGACAGGGACCGAACACCGGGGAGCTGTTTTTT. Its translation: CASSLLGQGPNTGELFF. Variable domain in full (rest from reference TRBV5-6 and TRBJ2-2): DAGVTQSPTHLIKTRGQQVTLRCSPKSGHDTVSWYQQALGQGPQFIFQYYEEEERQRGNFPDRFSGHQFPNYSSELNVNALLLGDSALYLCASSLLGQGPNTGELFFGEGSRLTVL.

The V call is TRBV10-1, the J call TRBJ2-2; D is possibly TRBD2 (6 bases). Germline CDR1 WNHNN, CDR2 SYGVQD (reference sequence). CDR3 size: 16 residues. Trimming took 1 base from V and 0 from J, leaving 9 bases between them. The CDR3, as DNA: TGCGCCAGCAGTGAGTGGGACTCAGCGAACACCGGGGAGCTGTTTTTT. Translating gives CASSEWDSANTGELFF.

The rearrangement joins TRBV18 to TRBJ1-1, with D perhaps TRBD1 (6 bases). V lost 5 bases to trimming and J lost 4 bases, with 17 bases between them. CDR1 is KGHSH and CDR2 is LQKENI in the germline V gene. The CDR3 totals 15 residues. The CDR3 region is CASSSLQGQSTEAFF. In DNA, the CDR3 is TGTGCCAGCTCATCACTACAGGGCCAGAGCACTGAAGCTTTCTTT.

The chain joins TRBV6-1 to TRBJ2-5; maybe TRBD1 (5 bases). CDR3 length: 12 amino acids. Germline loops: CDR1 MNHNS, CDR2 SASEGT. Trimming left V 2 bases short and J 5 bases short, with 6 bases between. For the CDR3, the DNA is TGTGCCAGCAGTGAAAGGGGTGAGACCCAGTACTTC. Translation gives CASSERGETQYF.

Here the CDR3 reads CASGLVLAGVSYNEQFF. CDR3 nucleotide sequence: TGTGCTAGTGGTTTGGTATTAGCGGGGGTCTCCTACAATGAGCAGTTCTTC. V usage is TRBV12-5 and J usage is TRBJ2-1; 9 bases are shared with TRBD2. The CDR3 runs 17 residues. The V gene end was trimmed by 0 bases and the J gene end by 0 bases; junction bases not matched to a gene: 3. The germline V gene has CDR1 LGHNT and CDR2 FRNRAP.

The genes are TRBV19 and TRBJ1-5; tentatively, D is TRBD1 (6 bases). CDR3 length equals 16 residues. V gave up 6 bases and J gave up 2 bases, with 17 bases separating them. CDR1 and CDR2 from the germline V gene are LNHDA and SQIVND (reference sequence). The CDR3 region has the DNA TGTGCCAGTAGGGATTATAGGACAGTGGGCAATCAGCCCCAGCATTTT. This encodes CASRDYRTVGNQPQHF.

The gene calls are TRBV6-1 and TRBJ2-2; 8 positions agree with TRBD2. CDR3 length: 16 amino acids. V shed 4 bases, J shed 7 bases, and the junction held 11 bases outside the gene matches. The germline V gene encodes CDR1 MNHNS and CDR2 SASEGT. The CDR3 bases are TGTGCCAGCAGTGCGCGGGGGGCCAACGGGTACGGGGAGCTGTTTTTT. It specifies CASSARGANGYGELFF.

This chain joins TRBV19 and TRBJ1-3; D remains ambiguous. V was cut by 3 bases and J by 0 bases, with 9 bases left in between. Germline CDR1 and CDR2: LNHDA and SQIVND (reference sequence). This CDR3 comprises 15 residues. CDR3 sequence reads: CASSILRSSGNTIYF. CDR3 DNA: TGTGCCAGTAGTATTCTGAGAAGCTCTGGAAACACCATATATTTT.

This sequence joins TRBV6-1 and TRBJ1-1, with 8 bases aligning to TRBD1. Germline V gives CDR1 MNHNS, CDR2 SASEGT. V lost 4 bases and J lost 4; bases outside the gene matches: 5. The CDR3 loop spans 14 amino acids. CDR3 in DNA: TGTGCCAGCAGTGGACAGGGGAGTTTCACTGAAGCTTTCTTT. This translates into CASSGQGSFTEAFF.

The count of this clone is one. The chain carries TRBV5-1 and TRBJ1-1; D not resolved. This CDR3 has 14 residues. Trimming took 0 bases from V and 4 from J, leaving 10 bases between them. The germline CDR1 and CDR2 sequences are SGHRS and YFSETQ. CDR3 DNA: TGCGCCAGCAGCTTGGCCGAGGGAAGCACTGAAGCTTTCTTT. It is translated as CASSLAEGSTEAFF.

This chain connects TRBV29-1 to TRBJ1-2; the match to TRBD1 covers 12 bases. V was clipped by 6 bases and J by 7 bases; unmatched bases: 3. Germline CDR1 SQVTM, CDR2 ANQGSEA. The CDR3 has 12 amino acids. CDR3 coding DNA: TGCAGCGTCCGGGACAGGGGGCCTGGCTACACCTTC. It encodes CSVRDRGPGYTF.

The chain joins TRBV4-3 to TRBJ2-5, with 9 bases fitting TRBD1. CDR1 is LGHNA, CDR2 YSLEER, per germline. The CDR3 sequence is 14 residues long. V dropped 4 bases and J dropped 4; count of bases not matched to a gene: 4. The CDR3 bases are TGCGCCAGCAGCCGCCTGGACAGGGGAGAGACCCAGTACTTC. Protein: CASSRLDRGETQYF.

This clone was recorded a few times. The V call is TRBV6-1, the J call TRBJ2-7, with TRBD2 matching 7 bases. The CDR3 is 14 amino acids. Germline V CDR1 and CDR2: MNHNS, SASEGT. V trimming: 8 bases; J trimming: 4 bases; junction bases outside the gene matches: 11. CDR3 loop: CASGSTGGGYEQYF. CDR3 nucleotides: TGTGCCAGCGGAAGCACTGGCGGGGGTTACGAGCAGTACTTC.

The chain carries TRBV15 and TRBJ1-5, with 10 bases matching TRBD1. The germline CDR1 and CDR2 sequences are LNHNV and YYDKDF (reference sequence). The ends lost 1 base at V and 11 bases at J; junction bases unmatched: 8. CDR3 length: 15 residues. Here the CDR3 reads CATSRAGQGVGSQHF. CDR3 sequence (DNA): TGTGCCACCAGCAGAGCCGGACAGGGGGTCGGGTCCCAGCATTTT.

Details on this clone: This same CDR3 is encoded by further DNA sequences in the sample. The chain employs TRBV28 and TRBJ2-7, with 7 bases identical to TRBD2. This CDR3 region has 11 residues. CDR1 is MDHEN and CDR2 is SYDVKM in the germline V gene. The V segment lost 6 bases and the J segment 4 bases; nucleotides outside the gene matches: 0. CDR3 sequence reads: CASRGGYEQYF. CDR3 DNA sequence: TGTGCCAGCAGGGGGGGGTACGAGCAGTACTTC.